This T cell receptor (beta chain) was sequenced in a study of T-cell reconstitution after alpha-beta-depleted transplantation in children. This clonotype has ten or more counts. Germline V CDR1 and CDR2: SGHRS, YFSETQ. The CDR3 loop spans 13 amino acids. The V gene lost 0 bases and the J gene lost 4 bases, with 7 bases spanning the gap. A TCRbeta library incorporating unique molecular identifiers was prepared. TCRdb re-analysed the PCR reads in MiXCR, keeping a single row per CDR3 protein. This table has around 200,000 distinct CDR3 sequences, 6% to 7% appearing once. The sample here was PBMCs from the stem cell graft donor, taken from the stem cell graft. The chain carries TRBV5-1 and TRBJ2-5; D is undetermined. This receptor was taken from a human donor who donated a stem cell graft to a child with Wiskott-Aldrich syndrome. The CDR3 nucleotides are TGCGCCAGCAGCTTGGGCACAGCAGAGACCCAGTACTTC. Translated, it gives CASSLGTAETQYF.